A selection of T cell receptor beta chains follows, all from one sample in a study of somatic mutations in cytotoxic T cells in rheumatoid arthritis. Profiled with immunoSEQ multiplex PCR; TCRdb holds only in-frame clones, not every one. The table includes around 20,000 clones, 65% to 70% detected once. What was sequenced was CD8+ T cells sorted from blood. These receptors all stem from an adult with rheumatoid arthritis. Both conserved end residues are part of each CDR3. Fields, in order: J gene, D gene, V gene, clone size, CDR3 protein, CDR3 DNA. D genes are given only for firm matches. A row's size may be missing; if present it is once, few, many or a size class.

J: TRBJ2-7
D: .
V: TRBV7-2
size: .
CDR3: CASSSGLSYEQYF
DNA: TGTGCCAGCAGCTCGGGACTTTCCTACGAGCAGTACTTC

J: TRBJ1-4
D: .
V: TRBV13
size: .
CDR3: CASSPPREAREKLFF
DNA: TGTGCCAGCAGCCCCCCCCGGGAAGCAAGGGAAAAACTGTTTTTT

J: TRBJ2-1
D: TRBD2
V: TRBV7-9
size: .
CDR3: CASSTVAGAYNEQFF
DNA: TGTGCCAGCAGCACCGTAGCGGGGGCCTACAATGAGCAGTTCTTC

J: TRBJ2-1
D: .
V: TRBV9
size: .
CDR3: CASSVGGRGSYNEQFF
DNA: TGTGCCAGCAGCGTAGGCGGTAGAGGCTCCTACAATGAGCAGTTCTTC

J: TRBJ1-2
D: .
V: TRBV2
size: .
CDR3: CASSEVSGNYGYTF
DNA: TGTGCCAGCAGTGAAGTATCCGGTAACTATGGCTACACCTTC

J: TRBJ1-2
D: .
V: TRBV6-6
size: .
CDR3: CASSYSIGASYGYTF
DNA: TGTGCCAGCAGTTACTCGATCGGGGCTTCCTATGGCTACACCTTC

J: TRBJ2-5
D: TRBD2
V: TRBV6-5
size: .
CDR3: CASRPTSGGWETQYF
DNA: TGTGCCAGCAGACCCACTAGCGGGGGCTGGGAGACCCAGTACTTC

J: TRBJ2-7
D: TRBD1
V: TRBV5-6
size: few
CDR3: CASSLLPTGYYEQYF
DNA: TGTGCCAGCAGCTTGCTCCCGACAGGGTACTACGAGCAGTACTTC

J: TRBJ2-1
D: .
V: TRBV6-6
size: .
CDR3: CASSRPYNEQFF
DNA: TGTGCCAGCAGCCGACCGTACAATGAGCAGTTCTTC

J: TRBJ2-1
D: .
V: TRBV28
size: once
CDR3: CASSLSAYNEQFF
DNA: TGTGCCAGCAGTTTATCAGCGTACAATGAGCAGTTCTTC

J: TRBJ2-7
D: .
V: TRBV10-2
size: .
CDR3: CASSESAYEQYF
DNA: TGCGCCAGCAGTGAGTCAGCCTACGAGCAGTACTTC

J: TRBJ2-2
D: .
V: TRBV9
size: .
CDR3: CASSVAGLGGELFF
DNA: TGTGCCAGCAGCGTAGCAGGGCTCGGCGGGGAGCTGTTTTTT

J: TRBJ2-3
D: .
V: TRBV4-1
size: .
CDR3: CASSQDTDTQYF
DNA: TGCGCCAGCAGCCAAGATACAGATACGCAGTATTTT

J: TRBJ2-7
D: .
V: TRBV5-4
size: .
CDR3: CAYETVPYEQYF
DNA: TGTGCCTACGAAACAGTCCCCTACGAGCAGTACTTC

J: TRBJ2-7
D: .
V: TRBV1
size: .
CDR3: CTSSQDKTGGYEQYF
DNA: TGCACCAGCAGCCAAGATAAGACAGGGGGCTACGAGCAGTACTTC

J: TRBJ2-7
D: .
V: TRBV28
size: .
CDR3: CASTSPRVPSEQYF
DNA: TGTGCCAGCACCTCCCCGAGGGTCCCAAGCGAGCAGTACTTC

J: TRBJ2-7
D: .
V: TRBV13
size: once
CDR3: CASGTASYEQYF
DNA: TGTGCCAGCGGGACCGCCTCCTACGAGCAGTACTTC

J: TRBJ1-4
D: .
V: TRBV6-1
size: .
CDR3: CASSGEVTVLGDEKLFF
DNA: TGTGCCAGCAGTGGGGAGGTGACAGTGCTCGGGGATGAAAAACTGTTTTTT

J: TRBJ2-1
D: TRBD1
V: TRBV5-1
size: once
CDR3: CASSPTGGTEQFF
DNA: TGCGCCAGCAGCCCGACAGGGGGCACTGAGCAGTTCTTC

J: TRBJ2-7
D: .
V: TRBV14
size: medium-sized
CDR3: CASSPTVSYEQYF
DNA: TGTGCCAGCAGCCCGACAGTCTCCTACGAGCAGTACTTC

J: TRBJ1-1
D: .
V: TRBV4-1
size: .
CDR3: CASSHEGGTGTEAFF
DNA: TGCGCCAGCAGCCATGAGGGAGGGACGGGGACTGAAGCTTTCTTT

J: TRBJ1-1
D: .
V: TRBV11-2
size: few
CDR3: CASSPVDSYTEAFF
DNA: TGTGCCAGCAGCCCCGTGGACAGCTACACTGAAGCTTTCTTT

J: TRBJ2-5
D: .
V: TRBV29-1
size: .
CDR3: CSVEMIQETQYF
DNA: TGCAGCGTTGAGATGATACAAGAGACCCAGTACTTC

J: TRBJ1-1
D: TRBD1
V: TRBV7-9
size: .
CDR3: CASSFGQGEGTEAFF
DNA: TGTGCCAGCAGCTTCGGACAGGGCGAGGGGACTGAAGCTTTCTTT

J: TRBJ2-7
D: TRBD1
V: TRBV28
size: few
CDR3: CASSPGTDPPYEQYF
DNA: TGTGCCAGCAGTCCCGGGACAGACCCTCCCTACGAGCAGTACTTC

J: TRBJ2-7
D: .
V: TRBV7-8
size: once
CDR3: CASSLAQRGTYEQYF
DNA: TGTGCCAGCAGCCTCGCGCAGCGAGGCACCTACGAGCAGTACTTC